This TCR beta chain came from a study of long-term antiretroviral therapy in people with HIV (dated by TCRdb to between 2021 and 2022). For the wider study: The earliest samples were collected approximately a decade before the 2015 WHO recommendation for immediate ART, a period when ART was typically delayed until CD4 counts fell. No cross-contamination during QIAcube processing was shown when test extractions of a monoclonal T-cell line were performed alongside fewer than 35 polyclonal samples. A total of some 200 cryopreserved PBMC samples came from 25 to 35 adults with confirmed HIV infection and were collected serially over a mean of roughly six years (range 1-12). Whether ART initiation and durable HIV suppression were associated with changes in peripheral blood TRB repertoire composition and diversity was tested in a retrospective serial study. About 35% of the 30 participants with HIV were female.

To be included, a participant needed at least one PBMC sample from before ART initiation plus at least two post-ART samples. Every participant with HIV received treatment in the United States of America. Before DNA extraction, cryopreserved samples of about 1-11 million PBMC were thawed and then washed. At the time of the earliest PBMC sample, participants with HIV were aged between roughly 20 and 54 years. PBMC samples from each participant spanned 1-4 timepoints before ART initiation and 2-8 timepoints after ART initiation, with a median of 7 samples. Serial HIV viral load, CD4+ T-cell count, ART history and demographic data were obtained for every participant. Using a Qiagen kit on a QIAcube, genomic DNA was extracted from unsorted PBMC, with samples processed in batches of 12. The research as a whole found: The samples span the years 2004 to 2017, and the ART regimens used may be less effective than current regimens. Because PBMC availability was limited, only the TCR beta chain was sequenced, with no alpha chain pairing. Because cell numbers in pre-ART samples were limited, unsorted PBMC were profiled instead of sorted CD4+ and CD8+ T cells. Starting ART was linked to a significant rise in TRB diversity, yet even after long-term ART the diversity remained significantly lower than in transplant donor controls. Expanded TRB clones identified before ART initiation dominated the repertoire across all time points, though the dominance fluctuated and decreased in many PLHIV after ART. CDR3 length ranges in HIV repertoires were narrower than in controls, and network structure suggested an antigen-experienced repertoire with only a slight naive shift after ART. Inferences about post-ART repertoire changes were limited because no data were available on ART adherence, viral resistance or therapy changes.

The immunoSEQ hsTCRB v3.0 assay was used at survey level resolution for TRB variable region sequencing. TRB sequencing targeted a depth of 40,000-50,000 T-cell genomes per sample. TRB libraries were pooled and sequenced on an Illumina MiSeq using a v3 150-cycle kit. The source study handled its data this way. Repertoire analysis was run in R within a reproducible Nextflow workflow that covered QC, data transformation and analysis. Custom analyses were implemented in LymphoSeq2, an R package for AIRR-Seq data exploration. A handful of samples that produced fewer than 5000 total TRB sequences were removed, so 150 to 200 HIV repertoires were analyzed. Among the 170 to 200 HIV repertoires that were kept, roughly 58 were collected before ART initiation and about 130 were collected after ART initiation. Repertoires were downsampled to 5000 TRB nucleotide sequences, with summary statistics averaged over 100 downsampling iterations. The analysis kept only TRB sequences whose CDR3 regions were at least seven amino acids long. A Shannon entropy-derived clonality score and the Gini coefficient were used to measure diversity. In the repertoire networks, any two of the top 5000 CDR3 amino acid sequences were connected whenever the two sequences differed by an edit distance of one. For TRB CDR3 amino acid sequences, antigen specificity groups and MHC restriction were predicted with GLIPH2. To flag known CMV, EBV, HIV or tissue antigen associations, CDR3 amino acid sequences were matched against VDJdb and McPAS-TCR. Pre-ART, post-ART and control groups were compared with Wilcoxon signed-rank tests and Holm-Bonferroni correction. TCRdb carries this immuneACCESS record with in-frame sequences only. Its versions omit some clonotypes, under half of them owing to an unresolved V gene in the studies checked, with the rest unexplained. That table furnishes V, J and clone size, whereas the DNA furnished D and trimming. Counted in this sample were around 26,000 clones; approximately 90% of them appeared once. The ten largest clones capture around 4.8% of the sample.

Note on this clone: Its specific antigen is unknown. No much larger clone is present one base from it, and per-base qualities are unavailable.

From the cysteine up to the phenylalanine, the CDR3 has a length of 15 residues. The sequence is cut down to CDR3 DNA, 45 bases in frame from base 1. From a lookup of the germline V gene, CDR1 and CDR2 are MRHNA and SNTAGT. Ends trimmed: V by 3 bases, J by 6 bases; bases unmatched to a gene: 7. The chain uses TRBV6-4 and TRBJ1-2, and TRBD1 matches 10 of the central bases. The TCR originated in a man aged 35 to 55 with HIV. Source: unsorted PBMCs, taken roughly 2.7 years after starting antiretroviral therapy. The sequenced DNA is TGTGCCAGCAGTGAACTCGGACAGGGGGGCCATGGCTACACCTTC. It codes for CASSELGQGGHGYTF.